This paragraph covers one T cell receptor (beta chain) sequence. This entry belongs to a study of T cell changes during pregnancy in multiple sclerosis. The table came from immunoSEQ multiplex PCR; TCRdb's copy has only in-frame clones and leaves some out. There are over 35,000 clones in the sample; 94% occur only once, and approximately 0.42% lies in the top ten. V trimming: 3 bases; J trimming: 8 bases; junction bases outside the gene matches: 16. The CDR3 spans 16 residues. From germline, CDR1 is SGDLS and CDR2 YYNGEE. The chain employs TRBV9 and TRBJ1-2; TRBD1 matches 7 bases. This clonotype was obtained from a female donor with multiple sclerosis, enrolled in a pregnancy study. The input for sequencing was CD4+ T cells from peripheral blood mononuclear cells, taken in the second trimester of pregnancy. This CDR3 is CASSGGRDRESLGYTF. As DNA, the CDR3 is TGTGCCAGCAGCGGGGGGAGAGACAGGGAGAGCTTAGGCTACACCTTC.